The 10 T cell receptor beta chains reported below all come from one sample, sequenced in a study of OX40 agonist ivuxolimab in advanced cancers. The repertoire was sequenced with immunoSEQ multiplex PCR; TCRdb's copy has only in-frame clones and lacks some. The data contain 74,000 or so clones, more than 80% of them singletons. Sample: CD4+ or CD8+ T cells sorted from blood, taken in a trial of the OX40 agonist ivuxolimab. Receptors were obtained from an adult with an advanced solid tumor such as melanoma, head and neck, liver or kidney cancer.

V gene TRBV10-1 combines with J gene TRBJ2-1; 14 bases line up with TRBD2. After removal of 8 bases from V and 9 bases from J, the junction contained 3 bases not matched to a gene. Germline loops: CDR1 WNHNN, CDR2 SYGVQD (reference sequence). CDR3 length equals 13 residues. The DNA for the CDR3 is TGCGCCAGCTCGGGACTAGCGGGAGCTGAGCAGTTCTTC. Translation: CASSGLAGAEQFF.

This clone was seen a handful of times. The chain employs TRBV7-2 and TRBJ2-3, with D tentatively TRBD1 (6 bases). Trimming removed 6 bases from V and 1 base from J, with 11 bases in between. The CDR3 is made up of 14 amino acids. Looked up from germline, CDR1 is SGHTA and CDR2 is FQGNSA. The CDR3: CASRRGGGTDTQYF. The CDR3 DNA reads TGTGCCAGCAGGAGAGGGGGAGGCACAGATACGCAGTATTTT.

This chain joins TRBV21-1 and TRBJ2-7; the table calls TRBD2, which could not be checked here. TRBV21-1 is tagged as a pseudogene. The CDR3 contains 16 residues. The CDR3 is CASSVRLGGPPYEQYF. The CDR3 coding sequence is TGTGCCAGCAGCGTCCGCCTGGGGGGACCCCCCTACGAGCAGTACTTC.

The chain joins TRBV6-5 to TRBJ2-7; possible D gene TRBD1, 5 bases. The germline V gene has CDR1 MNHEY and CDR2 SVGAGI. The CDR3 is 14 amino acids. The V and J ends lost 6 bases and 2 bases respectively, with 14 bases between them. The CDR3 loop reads CASSPRQHPYEQYF. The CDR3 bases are TGTGCCAGCAGCCCACGACAGCACCCCTACGAGCAGTACTTC.

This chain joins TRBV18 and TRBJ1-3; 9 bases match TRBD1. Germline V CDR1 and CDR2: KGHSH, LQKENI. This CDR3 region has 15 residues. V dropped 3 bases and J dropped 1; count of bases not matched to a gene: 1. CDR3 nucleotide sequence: TGTGCCAGCTCACCGGACAGGGGTTCTGGAAACACCATATATTTT. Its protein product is CASSPDRGSGNTIYF.

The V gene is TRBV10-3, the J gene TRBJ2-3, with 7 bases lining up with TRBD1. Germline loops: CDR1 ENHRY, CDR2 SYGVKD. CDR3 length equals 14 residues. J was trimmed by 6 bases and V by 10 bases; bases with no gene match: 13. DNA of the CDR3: TGTGCCACCAGAAAAGGTTCCAGGGGGGATACGCAGTATTTT. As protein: CATRKGSRGDTQYF.

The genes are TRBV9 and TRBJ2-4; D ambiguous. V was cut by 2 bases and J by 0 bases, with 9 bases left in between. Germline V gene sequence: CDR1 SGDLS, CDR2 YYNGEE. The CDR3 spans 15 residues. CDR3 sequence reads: CASSVGEAAKNIQYF. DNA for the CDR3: TGTGCCAGCAGCGTGGGCGAGGCAGCCAAAAACATTCAGTACTTC.

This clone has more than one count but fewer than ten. Written as DNA, the CDR3 is TGTGCCAGTAGTATAGCCGAGGGCGAGCAGTACTTC. Residues: CASSIAEGEQYF. The chain recombines TRBV19 with TRBJ2-7, with a possible D match to TRBD2 (5 bases). Germline-derived CDR1 and CDR2 are LNHDA and SQIVND (reference sequence). This CDR3 contains 12 residues. V was clipped by 1 base and J by 6 bases, with 7 bases between them.

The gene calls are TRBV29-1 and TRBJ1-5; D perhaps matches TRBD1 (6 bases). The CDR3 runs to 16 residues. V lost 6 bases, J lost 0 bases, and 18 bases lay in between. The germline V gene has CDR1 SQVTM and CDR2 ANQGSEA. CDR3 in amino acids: CSVGAGGAGSNQPQHF. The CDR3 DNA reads TGCAGCGTGGGGGCAGGTGGAGCGGGTAGCAATCAGCCCCAGCATTTT.

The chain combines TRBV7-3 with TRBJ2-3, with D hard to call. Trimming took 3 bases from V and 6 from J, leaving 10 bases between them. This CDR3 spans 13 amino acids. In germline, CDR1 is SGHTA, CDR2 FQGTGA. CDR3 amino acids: CASSFSHGDTQYF. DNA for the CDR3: TGTGCCAGCAGCTTTTCACACGGTGATACGCAGTATTTT.